Below are 10 T cell receptor beta chains sequenced from a single sample in a study of T cell responses to AZD1222 COVID-19 vaccine. Here immunoSEQ multiplex PCR was the method, and the copy in TCRdb shows in-frame clones only, minus some. The profile shows 150,000 to 200,000 clones, 85% to 95% of them singletons. Here the sequenced sample was peripheral blood, taken on day 0 of AZD1222 vaccination. The source is an adult in good health.

The chain joins TRBV11-2 to TRBJ1-1; D unresolved. The CDR3 extends over 12 amino acids. V was clipped by 6 bases and J by 0 bases, with 5 bases between them. Germline V CDR1 and CDR2: SGHAT, FQNNGV. The CDR3 loop reads CASRNMNTEAFF. CDR3 DNA sequence: TGTGCCAGCAGGAACATGAACACTGAAGCTTTCTTT. The complete variable domain, with remaining parts taken from reference TRBV11-2 and TRBJ1-1, reads EAGVAQSPRYKIIEKRQSVAFWCNPISGHATLYWYQQILGQGPKLLIQFQNNGVVDDSQLPKDRFSAERLKGVDSTLKIQPAKLEDSAVYLCASRNMNTEAFFGQGTRLTVV.

The J gene is TRBJ1-5, the V gene TRBV28; D uncertain. The germline V gene encodes CDR1 MDHEN and CDR2 SYDVKM. V dropped 4 bases and J dropped 1 base, with 5 bases sitting between them. CDR3 length equals 13 residues. CDR3 coding DNA: TGTGCCAGCAGTTCCAACAGCAATCAGCCCCAGCATTTT. As protein: CASSSNSNQPQHF.

In this sample, this clone turned up a few times. This chain uses TRBV15 with TRBJ2-2, with a weak D call TRBD2 (6 bases). The V end lost 0 bases, the J end lost 0 bases, and 11 bases lay between the germline ends. CDR1 is LNHNV, CDR2 YYDKDF, per germline (reference sequence). The CDR3 extends over 17 amino acids. The CDR3, as DNA: TGTGCCACCAGCAGAGATCTTGTAGCGGCGAACACCGGGGAGCTGTTTTTT. Encoded protein: CATSRDLVAANTGELFF.

The chain has TRBV6-5 and TRBJ1-4, with D unclear. V was pared by 8 bases and J by 10 bases, with 20 bases between. The CDR3 totals 14 residues. The germline CDR1 and CDR2 sequences are MNHEY and SVGAGI. The CDR3 nucleotides are TGTGCCAGCGAGGGAACCCCTCGGAAGGCAAAACTGTTTTTT. Translated: CASEGTPRKAKLFF.

This clone was seen more than once but under ten times. The CDR3 DNA reads TGTGCCAGCAGCCCCTGGGCAGCGGGAGTTGCTTACGAGCAGTACTTC. Translating gives CASSPWAAGVAYEQYF. This chain joins TRBV5-6 and TRBJ2-7, with 8 bases that match TRBD2. Germline assignment: CDR1 SGHDT and CDR2 YYEEEE. J lost 4 bases, V lost 4 bases, and 13 bases had no gene match. CDR3 size: 16 residues.

The CDR3 sequence is CASSYSGSLIWPQHF. Written as DNA, the CDR3 is TGTGCCAGCAGTTACTCAGGGTCGCTCATATGGCCCCAGCATTTT. The chain couples TRBV6-2 or TRBV6-3 to TRBJ1-5, with D uncertain. From germline, CDR1 is MNHEY and CDR2 SVGEGT. The CDR3 consists of 15 residues. V lost 0 bases, J lost 9 bases, and 15 bases lay in between.

V usage is TRBV5-1 and J usage is TRBJ1-1; no clear D. Germline V gene lookup returns CDR1 SGHRS and CDR2 YFSETQ. V dropped 4 bases and J dropped 11 bases, with 21 bases sitting between them. The CDR3 has 14 residues. CDR3 in DNA: TGCGCCAGCAGCCCGGCGTGGGCGTACGATGGGGCTTTCTTT. The encoded protein is CASSPAWAYDGAFF.

The J gene is TRBJ1-6, the V gene TRBV7-9; perhaps TRBD1 as D (5 bases). This CDR3 is 15 amino acids long. CDR1 is SEHNR and CDR2 is FQNEAQ in the germline V gene (reference sequence). Trimming left V 5 bases short and J 9 bases short, with 17 bases between. The CDR3 loop is CASSDVEGTGSPLHF. The CDR3 DNA follows: TGTGCCAGCAGCGACGTAGAGGGGACGGGTTCACCCCTCCACTTT.

The rearrangement links TRBV14 to TRBJ1-4; no clear D gene. The V end was cut by 4 bases, the J end by 4 bases, with 10 bases between. The CDR3 runs to 14 residues. Germline V lookup: CDR1 SGHDN, CDR2 FVKESK. The CDR3 reads CASSRAAGNEKLFF. Here the CDR3 DNA reads TGTGCCAGCAGCCGGGCAGCTGGTAATGAAAAACTGTTTTTT.

This chain links TRBV6-5 with TRBJ2-6, with D maybe TRBD2 (7 bases). This CDR3 is 15 amino acids long. Trimming shortened V by 5 bases and J by 3 bases, and 11 bases separated the two germline ends. Germline V gives CDR1 MNHEY, CDR2 SVGAGI. This chain's CDR3 is CASSTGGGGANVLTF. The CDR3 DNA reads TGTGCCAGCAGTACGGGGGGCGGTGGGGCCAACGTCCTGACTTTC.